These 24 T cell receptor beta chains were sequenced from one sample in a study of early stage breast cancer tumors. The protocol was immunoSEQ multiplex PCR, while the TCRdb copy is restricted to in-frame clones and leaves out a portion. The sample includes about 36,000 clones, about 68% seen only once; the top ten take 6.5% to 8%. Sequencing was performed on blood. The receptor source for this set is a person in their 60s with breast cancer.

V and J are TRBV7-2 and TRBJ1-2; TRBD1 aligns across 7 bases. The trim removed 5 bases at V and 11 bases at J, leaving 11 bases unmatched. CDR1 is SGHTA and CDR2 is FQGNSA in the germline V gene. The CDR3 sequence is 13 residues long. The CDR3 sequence is CASSKGQRISYTF. DNA for the CDR3: TGTGCCAGCAGCAAGGGACAGCGGATAAGTTACACCTTC.

The DNA for the CDR3 is TGTGCCATCAGTTTAAGGAATGAGCAGTTCTTC. This sequence encodes CAISLRNEQFF. The chain joins TRBV10-3 to TRBJ2-1; no clear D. Per germline, CDR1 ENHRY and CDR2 SYGVKD. CDR3 length: 11 amino acids. V lost 5 bases to trimming and J lost 7 bases, with 6 bases between them.

The chain carries TRBV27 and TRBJ2-3; D is unclear. Trimming removed 0 bases from V and 1 base from J, with 11 bases in between. The CDR3 runs 16 residues. Germline V gene sequence: CDR1 MNHEY, CDR2 SMNVEV (reference sequence). The DNA for the CDR3 is TGTGCCAGCAGTTTATCTGGCGTCGCTCGCACAGATACGCAGTATTTT. Amino acids: CASSLSGVARTDTQYF.

The chain has TRBV18 and TRBJ2-1; no clear D. This CDR3 contains 12 residues. The germline V gene has CDR1 KGHSH and CDR2 LQKENI. The germline V and J ends were trimmed by 1 base and 9 bases, with 7 bases remaining between them. The CDR3 DNA reads as TGTGCCAGCTCACCACTTGTCACTGAGCAGTTCTTC. It codes for CASSPLVTEQFF.

This chain joins TRBV5-4 and TRBJ1-1; TRBD1 might be the D (6 bases). V was clipped by 6 bases and J by 7 bases, with 19 bases between them. The CDR3 runs 14 residues. Germline V lookup: CDR1 SGHNT, CDR2 YYREEE (reference sequence). CDR3 sequence (DNA): TGTGCCAGCACCATACTTGGACAGTCGAATGAAGCTTTCTTT. Protein sequence: CASTILGQSNEAFF.

This sequence joins TRBV30 and TRBJ2-2; possible D gene TRBD1, 6 bases. Trimming cost V 4 bases and J 0 bases, with 6 bases left between them. Germline V gene sequence: CDR1 GTSNPN, CDR2 SVGIG (reference sequence). CDR3 length: 13 residues. CDR3 bases: TGTGCCTGGACAGGGGCGAACACCGGGGAGCTGTTTTTT. It translates to CAWTGANTGELFF.

J is TRBJ2-3 and V is TRBV2, with D unclear. The CDR3 runs to 10 residues. V shed 8 bases and J shed 3 bases, with 3 bases lying between them. CDR1 and CDR2 (germline): SNHLY, FYNNEI. The CDR3 bases are TGTGCCAGCGAAACAGATACGCAGTATTTT. Translated: CASETDTQYF.

The chain couples TRBV30 to TRBJ1-1; TRBD1 matches at 7 bases. Germline CDR1 reads GTSNPN; CDR2 reads SVGIG (reference sequence). This CDR3 comprises 16 residues. J was trimmed by 1 base and V by 3 bases; bases with no gene match: 11. As DNA, the CDR3 is TGTGCCTGGAGCCCGGAGGGGGCGTTTCGGAACACTGAAGCTTTCTTT. It encodes CAWSPEGAFRNTEAFF.

The chain is built from TRBV6-5 and TRBJ2-1; 9 bases agree with TRBD2. This CDR3 is built from 15 residues. Germline V lookup: CDR1 MNHEY, CDR2 SVGAGI. V shed 6 bases and J 9 bases; nucleotides not matched to a gene: 12. The chain's CDR3 is CASRGTSSELGEQFF. CDR3 nucleotides: TGTGCCAGCAGGGGGACTAGCTCCGAACTGGGTGAGCAGTTCTTC.

The V gene is TRBV18, the J gene TRBJ1-1; no definite D call. The CDR3 has 13 residues. Germline CDR1 KGHSH, CDR2 LQKENI. Trimming took 6 bases from V and 4 from J, leaving 12 bases between them. The CDR3 DNA is TGTGCCAGCTCTAGCGGGGTTGGCACTGAAGCTTTCTTT. This encodes CASSSGVGTEAFF.

This chain uses TRBV6-1 with TRBJ2-7; D gene unclear. Germline-derived CDR1 and CDR2 are MNHNS and SASEGT. This CDR3 is built from 13 residues. V was pared by 2 bases and J by 1 base, with 6 bases between. CDR3 residues: CASSEYVSYEQYF. CDR3 DNA sequence: TGTGCCAGCAGTGAATACGTGTCCTACGAGCAGTACTTC.

This clone was counted a single time. The J gene is TRBJ1-3, the V gene TRBV6-1, with 10 positions matching TRBD1. The CDR3 extends over 19 amino acids. The germline V gene has CDR1 MNHNS and CDR2 SASEGT. J gave up 0 bases and V 4 bases, and 12 bases lay outside the gene matches. CDR3 in DNA: TGTGCCAGCAGTGCGGGACAGGGGTCCCCTATACGCTCTGGAAACACCATATATTTT. Translation: CASSAGQGSPIRSGNTIYF.

The genes are TRBV11-3 and TRBJ1-1; no firm D call. CDR1 SGHNT and CDR2 YENEEA come from the germline V gene. The CDR3 is 13 amino acids. V lost 2 bases to trimming and J lost 1 base, with 5 bases between them. The CDR3 reads CASSLLGNTEAFF. The CDR3 bases are TGTGCCAGCAGCTTACTGGGGAACACTGAAGCTTTCTTT. Full variable domain (rest looked up from reference TRBV11-3 and TRBJ1-1): EAGVVQSPRYKIIEKKQPVAFWCNPISGHNTLYWYLQNLGQGPELLIRYENEEAVDDSQLPKDRFSAERLKGVDSTLKIQPAELGDSAVYLCASSLLGNTEAFFGQGTRLTVV.

The V call is TRBV7-3, the J call TRBJ1-2; 8 positions match TRBD1. The CDR3 extends over 14 amino acids. Trimming took 2 bases from V and 3 from J; bases not matched to a gene: 2. CDR1 and CDR2 from the germline V gene are SGHTA and FQGTGA. The CDR3 DNA reads as TGTGCCAGCAGCTTACAGGGGGCAGACTATGGCTACACCTTC. This sequence encodes CASSLQGADYGYTF.

V gene TRBV5-6 combines with J gene TRBJ1-5; no reliable D call. The V gene lost 4 bases and the J gene lost 3 bases, with 5 bases spanning the gap. This CDR3 has 12 amino acids. CDR1 SGHDT and CDR2 YYEEEE come from the germline V gene. CDR3 region: CASSTYNQPQHF. The DNA of the CDR3 is TGTGCCAGCAGCACATACAATCAGCCCCAGCATTTT. Drawing the rest from reference TRBV5-6 and TRBJ1-5, the complete variable domain is DAGVTQSPTHLIKTRGQQVTLRCSPKSGHDTVSWYQQALGQGPQFIFQYYEEEERQRGNFPDRFSGHQFPNYSSELNVNALLLGDSALYLCASSTYNQPQHFGDGTRLSIL.

The chain joins TRBV5-4 to TRBJ2-2; D is unresolved. V shed 5 bases and J shed 3 bases, with 11 bases lying between them. The CDR3 contains 14 residues. CDR1 is SGHNT, CDR2 YYREEE, per germline (reference sequence). CDR3: CASSKGRDTGELFF. The CDR3 coding sequence is TGTGCCAGCAGTAAGGGTAGGGACACCGGGGAGCTGTTTTTT.

This sequence joins TRBV11-3 and TRBJ2-1; D is possibly TRBD2 (6 bases). The CDR3 loop spans 14 amino acids. Germline V CDR1 and CDR2: SGHNT, YENEEA. Trimming pared 5 bases from V and 6 bases from J, leaving 14 bases between. The CDR3 DNA is TGTGCCAGCAGCCGCCGGGACTCTTCCAATGAGCAGTTCTTC. Translation: CASSRRDSSNEQFF.

The chain couples TRBV9 to TRBJ2-5; the match to TRBD2 covers 12 bases. V was pared by 0 bases and J by 5 bases, with 11 bases of the junction left unmatched. This CDR3 comprises 18 residues. Germline lookup yields CDR1 SGDLS and CDR2 YYNGEE. The CDR3 is CASSVGLLAGGPGETQYF. CDR3 bases: TGTGCCAGCAGCGTAGGTTTGCTAGCGGGGGGGCCGGGGGAGACCCAGTACTTC. Combining the CDR3 with reference TRBV9 and TRBJ2-5 gives the whole variable domain DSGVTQTPKHLITATGQRVTLRCSPRSGDLSVYWYQQSLDQGLQFLIQYYNGEERAKGNILERFSAQQFPDLHSELNLSSLELGDSALYFCASSVGLLAGGPGETQYFGPGTRLLVL.

J is TRBJ1-2 and V is TRBV5-6, with no clear D. This CDR3 is built from 13 residues. The V and J ends lost 6 bases and 8 bases respectively, with 17 bases between them. Germline V CDR1 and CDR2: SGHDT, YYEEEE. DNA for the CDR3: TGTGCCAGCATCCTCCGGGGAACGGGAGGCTACACCTTC. Translating it yields CASILRGTGGYTF.

This chain joins TRBV7-9 and TRBJ2-3; D may be TRBD2 (5 bases). Germline assignment: CDR1 SEHNR and CDR2 FQNEAQ (reference sequence). This CDR3 is 15 amino acids long. The V end was cut by 5 bases, the J end by 4 bases, with 16 bases between. CDR3: CASSRVISVADTQYF. CDR3 DNA: TGTGCCAGCAGCCGCGTAATTAGCGTGGCAGATACGCAGTATTTT.

The chain is built from TRBV5-1 and TRBJ2-7; D unclear. Germline CDR1 and CDR2: SGHRS and YFSETQ. With 0 bases removed from V and 3 bases from J, the gap between germline ends came to 13 bases. This CDR3 is built from 15 residues. DNA of the CDR3: TGCGCCAGCAGCTTGGCCGGAGCAGATCGCTACGAGCAGTACTTC. Its protein product is CASSLAGADRYEQYF.

This clone was recorded once. This sequence joins TRBV7-9 and TRBJ2-1; D gene uncertain. CDR3 size: 15 residues. Germline V CDR1 and CDR2: SEHNR, FQNEAQ (reference sequence). V lost 0 bases to trimming and J lost 9 bases, with 15 bases between them. The CDR3 sequence: CASSLALGNPLEQFF. Written as DNA, the CDR3 is TGTGCCAGCAGCTTAGCCTTAGGAAACCCACTTGAGCAGTTCTTC.

The rearrangement joins TRBV9 to TRBJ2-7; D uncertain. The CDR3 is 15 amino acids. Between the trimmed V and J ends, which lost 0 bases and 1 base, there was a span of 11 bases. Germline V gives CDR1 SGDLS, CDR2 YYNGEE. CDR3 protein: CASSVAGLRSYEQYF. CDR3 coding DNA: TGTGCCAGCAGCGTAGCGGGCCTTCGGTCCTACGAGCAGTACTTC.

This clone occurred once. The rearrangement joins TRBV28 to TRBJ1-5; TRBD1 agrees at 7 bases. Germline-derived CDR1 and CDR2 are MDHEN and SYDVKM. The CDR3 totals 15 residues. V shed 3 bases, J shed 7 bases, and the junction held 9 bases outside the gene matches. DNA for the CDR3: TGTGCCAGCAGTTTCCCCGACAGGGAAAGCCAGCCCCAGCATTTT. This translates into CASSFPDRESQPQHF. Full variable domain (remainder filled in from reference TRBV28 and TRBJ1-5): DVKVTQSSRYLVKRTGEKVFLECVQDMDHENMFWYRQDPGLGLRLIYFSYDVKMKEKGDIPEGYSVSREKKERFSLILESASTNQTSMYLCASSFPDRESQPQHFGDGTRLSIL.